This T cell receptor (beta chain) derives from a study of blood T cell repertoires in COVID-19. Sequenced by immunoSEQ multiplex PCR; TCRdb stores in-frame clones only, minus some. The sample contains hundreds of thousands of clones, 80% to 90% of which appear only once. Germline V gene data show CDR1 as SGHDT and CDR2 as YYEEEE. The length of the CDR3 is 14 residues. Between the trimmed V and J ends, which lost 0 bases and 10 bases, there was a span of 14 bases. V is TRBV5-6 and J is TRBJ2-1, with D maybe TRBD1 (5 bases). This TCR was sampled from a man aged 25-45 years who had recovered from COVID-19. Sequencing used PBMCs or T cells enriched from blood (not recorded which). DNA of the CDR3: TGTGCCAGCAGCTTGGGACAGCCTGTAGCCGAGCAGTTCTTC. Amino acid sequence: CASSLGQPVAEQFF. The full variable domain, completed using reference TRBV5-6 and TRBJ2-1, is DAGVTQSPTHLIKTRGQQVTLRCSPKSGHDTVSWYQQALGQGPQFIFQYYEEEERQRGNFPDRFSGHQFPNYSSELNVNALLLGDSALYLCASSLGQPVAEQFFGPGTRLTVL.